Listed below are T cell receptor beta chains from one sample, sequenced in a study of identical twins. A single record per CDR3 protein comes from TCRdb applying MiXCR to the 5' RACE reads. Counted here are around 480,000 distinct CDR3 sequences, 13% to 15% occurring once; the ten biggest clones make up more than 0.8%. These data also featured in a second study, about yellow fever vaccine responses in identical twins.

Specimen: CD4+ T cells sorted from blood. These receptors were obtained from a woman between 18 and 29 years old in good health. CDR3s include the opening cysteine and the closing phenylalanine or tryptophan. D genes are given only for firm matches. Size is stated for part of the rows, as once, few or many counts, or as a class when the clone is expanded.

TRBD1 | TRBJ2-2 | TRBV6-2/TRBV6-3 | few | CASSRDSIRIRNTGELFF | TGTGCCAGCAGTCGGGACAGCATTAGGATTAGGAACACCGGGGAGCTGTTTTTT
NA | TRBJ2-7 | TRBV7-8 | NA | CASSRRARTASYEQYF | TGTGCCAGCAGCCGCCGAGCCAGGACAGCTTCCTACGAGCAGTACTTC
TRBD2 | TRBJ2-3 | TRBV5-1 | few | CASSGGLADTDTQYF | TGCGCCAGCAGCGGCGGACTAGCGGACACAGATACGCAGTATTTT
TRBD2 | TRBJ2-5 | TRBV20-1 | NA | CSARDGSGGQETQYF | TGCAGTGCTAGAGATGGCTCGGGAGGCCAAGAGACCCAGTACTTC
TRBD1 | TRBJ1-4 | TRBV12-3/TRBV12-4 | many | CASQGQAGEKLFF | TGTGCCAGCCAAGGACAGGCTGGTGAAAAACTGTTTTTT
TRBD2 | TRBJ2-3 | TRBV7-6 | NA | CASSLRGLAEGTDTQYF | TGTGCCAGCAGCTTAAGGGGACTAGCTGAGGGCACAGATACGCAGTATTTT
NA | TRBJ1-2 | TRBV30 | NA | CAWGPDGYTF | TGTGCCTGGGGCCCAGATGGCTACACCTTC
NA | TRBJ2-5 | TRBV29-1 | few | CSVEREQETQYF | TGCAGCGTTGAACGCGAACAAGAGACCCAGTACTTC
NA | TRBJ2-2 | TRBV5-1 | few | CASSAQLVANTGELFF | TGCGCCAGCAGCGCCCAGTTAGTGGCGAACACCGGGGAGCTGTTTTTT
NA | TRBJ2-5 | TRBV7-2 | many | CASSLNAAGISPYF | TGTGCCAGCAGCTTAAATGCGGCAGGGATCTCCCCGTACTTC
NA | TRBJ2-3 | TRBV7-9 | few | CASSLAGVSGTDTQYF | TGTGCCAGCAGCTTAGCAGGAGTTAGCGGCACAGATACGCAGTATTTT
TRBD2 | TRBJ2-3 | TRBV20-1 | few | CSAPLAGGASTDTQYF | TGCAGTGCCCCACTAGCGGGGGGGGCTAGCACAGATACGCAGTATTTT
TRBD2 | TRBJ2-5 | TRBV6-1 | few | CASNLQRTSLETQYF | TGTGCCAGCAACCTACAGCGGACTAGCTTGGAGACCCAGTACTTC
TRBD1 | TRBJ2-7 | TRBV7-8 | NA | CASSFDRAEQYF | TGTGCCAGCAGCTTCGACAGGGCCGAGCAGTACTTC
NA | TRBJ2-3 | TRBV12-3/TRBV12-4 | NA | CASSLPGIRTDTQYF | TGTGCCAGCAGTCTACCGGGAATAAGAACAGATACGCAGTATTTT
TRBD2 | TRBJ2-1 | TRBV4-3 | NA | CASSQALAGSSYNEQFF | TGCGCCAGCAGCCAGGCTTTAGCGGGAAGCTCCTACAATGAGCAGTTCTTC
TRBD2 | TRBJ2-1 | TRBV29-1 | many | CSVFRGSGEAYNEQFF | TGCAGCGTTTTTCGCGGGAGTGGGGAGGCATACAATGAGCAGTTCTTC
TRBD2 | TRBJ2-3 | TRBV7-3 | few | CASSPRGSGRDLDTQYF | TGTGCCAGCAGCCCTAGGGGTAGCGGGAGAGATTTGGATACGCAGTATTTT
NA | TRBJ2-3 | TRBV20-1 | NA | CSARDLRDISTDTQYF | TGCAGTGCTAGAGATCTTCGGGACATTAGCACAGATACGCAGTATTTT
NA | TRBJ2-1 | TRBV29-1 | few | CTVVGPIEQFF | TGCACCGTTGTAGGGCCTATTGAGCAGTTCTTC
TRBD2 | TRBJ2-7 | TRBV2 | NA | CASSDSGSSYEQYF | TGTGCCAGCAGTGATAGCGGGAGCTCCTACGAGCAGTACTTC
TRBD1 | TRBJ1-1 | TRBV3-1 | many | CASSPGQGRDTEAFF | TGTGCCAGCAGCCCCGGACAGGGACGGGACACTGAAGCTTTCTTT
NA | TRBJ2-3 | TRBV10-1 | few | CASNADRTDTQYF | TGCGCCAGCAACGCAGACCGCACAGATACGCAGTATTTT
NA | TRBJ2-4 | TRBV27 | NA | CASRRSPSPPKNIQYF | TGTGCCAGTCGACGTTCCCCCTCGCCCCCAAAAAACATTCAGTACTTC
NA | TRBJ2-2 | TRBV10-1 | NA | CASSEVVSGANTGELFF | TGCGCCAGCAGTGAGGTCGTTAGTGGGGCGAACACCGGGGAGCTGTTTTTT
TRBD2 | TRBJ2-7 | TRBV20-1 | many | CSAGVTSDEQYF | TGCAGTGCCGGTGTAACTAGCGACGAGCAGTACTTC